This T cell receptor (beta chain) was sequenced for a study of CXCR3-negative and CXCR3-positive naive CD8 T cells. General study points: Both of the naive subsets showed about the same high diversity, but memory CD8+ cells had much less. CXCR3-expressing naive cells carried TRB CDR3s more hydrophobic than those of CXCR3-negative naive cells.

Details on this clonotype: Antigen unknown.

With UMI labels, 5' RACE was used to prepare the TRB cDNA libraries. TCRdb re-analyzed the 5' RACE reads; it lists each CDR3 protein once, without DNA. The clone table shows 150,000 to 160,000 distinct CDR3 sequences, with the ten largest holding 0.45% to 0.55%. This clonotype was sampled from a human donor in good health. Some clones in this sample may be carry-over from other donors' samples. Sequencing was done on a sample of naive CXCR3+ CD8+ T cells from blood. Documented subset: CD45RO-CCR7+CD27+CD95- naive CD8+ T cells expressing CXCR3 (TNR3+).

The CDR3 loop reads CASCLSQGGGEQFF. The chain joins TRBV27 to TRBJ2-1; the D gene TCRdb calls, TRBD2, cannot be checked with no DNA. Germline-derived CDR1 and CDR2 are MNHEY and SMNVEV (reference sequence). The CDR3 is 14 residues long.